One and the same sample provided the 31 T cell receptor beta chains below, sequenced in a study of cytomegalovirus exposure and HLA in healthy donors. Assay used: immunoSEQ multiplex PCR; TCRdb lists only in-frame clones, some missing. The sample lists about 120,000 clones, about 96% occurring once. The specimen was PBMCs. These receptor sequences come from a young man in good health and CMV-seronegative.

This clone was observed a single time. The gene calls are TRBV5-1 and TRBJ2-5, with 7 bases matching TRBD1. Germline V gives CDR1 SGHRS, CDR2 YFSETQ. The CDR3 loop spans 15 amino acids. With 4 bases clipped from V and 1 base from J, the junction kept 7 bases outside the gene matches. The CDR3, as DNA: TGCGCCAGCAGCACGGGACAGCCCGCCCAAGAGACCCAGTACTTC. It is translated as CASSTGQPAQETQYF. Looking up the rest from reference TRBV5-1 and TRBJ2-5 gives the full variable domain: KAGVTQTPRYLIKTRGQQVTLSCSPISGHRSVSWYQQTPGQGLQFLFEYFSETQRNKGNFPGRFSGRQFSNSRSEMNVSTLELGDSALYLCASSTGQPAQETQYFGPGTRLLVL.

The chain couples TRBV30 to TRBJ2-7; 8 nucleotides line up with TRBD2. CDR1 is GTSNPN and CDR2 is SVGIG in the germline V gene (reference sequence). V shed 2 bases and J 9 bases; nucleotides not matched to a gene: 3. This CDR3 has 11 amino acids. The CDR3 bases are TGTGCCTGGAGTAACCTAGCGGGGCAGTACTTC. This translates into CAWSNLAGQYF.

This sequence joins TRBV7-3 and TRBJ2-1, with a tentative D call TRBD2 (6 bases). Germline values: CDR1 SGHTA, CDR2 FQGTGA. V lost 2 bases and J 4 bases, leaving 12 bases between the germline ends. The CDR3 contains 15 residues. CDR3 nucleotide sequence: TGTGCCAGCAGCTTAGGGCTAAGCGGGTACAATGAGCAGTTCTTC. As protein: CASSLGLSGYNEQFF.

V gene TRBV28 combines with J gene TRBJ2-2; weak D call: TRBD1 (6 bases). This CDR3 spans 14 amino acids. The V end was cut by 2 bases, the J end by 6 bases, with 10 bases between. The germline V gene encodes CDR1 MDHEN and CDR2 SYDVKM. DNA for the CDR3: TGTGCCAGCAGTTTAAGACAGGTCGCCGGGGAGCTGTTTTTT. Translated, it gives CASSLRQVAGELFF.

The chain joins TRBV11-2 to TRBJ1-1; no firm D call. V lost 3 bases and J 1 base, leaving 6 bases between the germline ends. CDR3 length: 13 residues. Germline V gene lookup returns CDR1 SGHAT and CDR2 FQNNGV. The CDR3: CASSFGENTEAFF. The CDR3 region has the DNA TGTGCCAGCAGCTTCGGGGAGAACACTGAAGCTTTCTTT.

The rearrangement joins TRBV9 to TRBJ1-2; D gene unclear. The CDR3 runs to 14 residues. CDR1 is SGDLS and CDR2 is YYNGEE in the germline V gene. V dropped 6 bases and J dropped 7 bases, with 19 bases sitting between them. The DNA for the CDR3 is TGTGCCAGCAACCTCGGGTCGACGATGGGTGGCTACACCTTC. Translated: CASNLGSTMGGYTF.

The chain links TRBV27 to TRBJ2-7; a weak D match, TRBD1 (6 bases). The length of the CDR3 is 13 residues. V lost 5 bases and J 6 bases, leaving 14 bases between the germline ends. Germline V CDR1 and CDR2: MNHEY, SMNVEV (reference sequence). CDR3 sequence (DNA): TGTGCCAGCAGTCATCTTTTGGGGGCCGAGCAGTACTTC. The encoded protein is CASSHLLGAEQYF.

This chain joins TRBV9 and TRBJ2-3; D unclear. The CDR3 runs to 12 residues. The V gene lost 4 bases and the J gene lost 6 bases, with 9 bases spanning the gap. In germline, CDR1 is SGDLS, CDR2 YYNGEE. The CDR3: CASSPLRDTQYF. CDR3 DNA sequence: TGTGCCAGCAGCCCCCTCCGGGATACGCAGTATTTT.

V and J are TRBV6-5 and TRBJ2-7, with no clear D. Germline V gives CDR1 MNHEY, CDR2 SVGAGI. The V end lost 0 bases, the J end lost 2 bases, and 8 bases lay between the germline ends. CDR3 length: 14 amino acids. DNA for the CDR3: TGTGCCAGCAGTTACTCTTGGCAGGCCTACGAGCAGTACTTC. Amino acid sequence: CASSYSWQAYEQYF.

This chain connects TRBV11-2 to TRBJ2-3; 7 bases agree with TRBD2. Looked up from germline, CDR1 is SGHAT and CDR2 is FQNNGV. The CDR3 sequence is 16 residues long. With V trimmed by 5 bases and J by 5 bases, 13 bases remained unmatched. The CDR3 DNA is TGTGCCAGCAGCCCCCGAGGGGCTAGCGGCCGAGATACGCAGTATTTT. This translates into CASSPRGASGRDTQYF.

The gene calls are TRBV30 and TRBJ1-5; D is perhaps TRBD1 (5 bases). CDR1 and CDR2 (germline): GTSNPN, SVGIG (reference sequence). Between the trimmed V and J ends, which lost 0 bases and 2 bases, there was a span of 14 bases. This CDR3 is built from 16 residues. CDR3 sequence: CAWSVQIWGGNQPQHF. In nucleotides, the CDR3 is TGTGCCTGGAGTGTACAGATTTGGGGGGGCAATCAGCCCCAGCATTTT.

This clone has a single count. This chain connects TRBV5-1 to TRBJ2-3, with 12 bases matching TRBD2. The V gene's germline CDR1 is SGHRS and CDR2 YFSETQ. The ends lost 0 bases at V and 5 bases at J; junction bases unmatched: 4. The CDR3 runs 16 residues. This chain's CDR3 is CASSLAGTSGQDTQYF. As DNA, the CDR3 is TGCGCCAGCAGCTTGGCCGGGACTAGCGGGCAAGATACGCAGTATTTT.

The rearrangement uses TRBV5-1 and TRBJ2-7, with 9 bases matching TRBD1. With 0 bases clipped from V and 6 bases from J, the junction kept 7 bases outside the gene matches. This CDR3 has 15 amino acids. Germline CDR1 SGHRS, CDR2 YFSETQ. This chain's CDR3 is CASSLEGQGVAEQYF. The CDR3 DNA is TGCGCCAGCAGCTTGGAGGGACAGGGAGTCGCCGAGCAGTACTTC.

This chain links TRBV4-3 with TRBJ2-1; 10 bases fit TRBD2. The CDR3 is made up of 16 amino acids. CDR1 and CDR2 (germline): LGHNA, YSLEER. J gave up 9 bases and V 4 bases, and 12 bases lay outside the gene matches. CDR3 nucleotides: TGCGCCAGCAGCCCCCCCCCAGCGGGAGGGCGGCGTGAGCAGTTCTTC. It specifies CASSPPPAGGRREQFF.

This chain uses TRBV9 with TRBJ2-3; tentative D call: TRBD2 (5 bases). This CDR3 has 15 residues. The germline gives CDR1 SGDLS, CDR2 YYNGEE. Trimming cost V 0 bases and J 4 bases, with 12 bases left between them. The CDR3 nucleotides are TGTGCCAGCAGCGTAGCGGAGGTAGCCCCAGATACGCAGTATTTT. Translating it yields CASSVAEVAPDTQYF. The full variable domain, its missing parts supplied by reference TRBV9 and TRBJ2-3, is DSGVTQTPKHLITATGQRVTLRCSPRSGDLSVYWYQQSLDQGLQFLIQYYNGEERAKGNILERFSAQQFPDLHSELNLSSLELGDSALYFCASSVAEVAPDTQYFGPGTRLTVL.

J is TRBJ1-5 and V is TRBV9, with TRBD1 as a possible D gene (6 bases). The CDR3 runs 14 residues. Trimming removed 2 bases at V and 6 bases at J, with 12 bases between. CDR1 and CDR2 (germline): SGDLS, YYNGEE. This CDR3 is CASSVAGASQPQHF. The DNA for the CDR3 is TGTGCCAGCAGCGTCGCGGGGGCCAGTCAGCCCCAGCATTTT.

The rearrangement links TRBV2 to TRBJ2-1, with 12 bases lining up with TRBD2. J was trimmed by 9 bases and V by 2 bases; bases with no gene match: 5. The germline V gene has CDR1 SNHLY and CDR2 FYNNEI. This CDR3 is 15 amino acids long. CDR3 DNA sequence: TGTGCCAGCAGTGAAAGGACTAGCGGGACGGGTGAGCAGTTCTTC. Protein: CASSERTSGTGEQFF.

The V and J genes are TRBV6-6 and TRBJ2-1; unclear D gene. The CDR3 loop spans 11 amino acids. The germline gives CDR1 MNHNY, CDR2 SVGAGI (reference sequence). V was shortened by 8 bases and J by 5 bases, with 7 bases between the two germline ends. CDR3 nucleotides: TGTGCCAGCGGCCTTAACAATGAGCAGTTCTTC. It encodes CASGLNNEQFF.

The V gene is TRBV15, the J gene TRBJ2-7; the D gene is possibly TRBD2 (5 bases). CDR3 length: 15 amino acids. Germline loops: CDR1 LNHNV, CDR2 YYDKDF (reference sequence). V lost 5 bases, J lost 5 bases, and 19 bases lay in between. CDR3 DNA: TGTGCCACCAGCCCCTCGAGGACTGGCCTCAACGAGCAGTACTTC. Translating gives CATSPSRTGLNEQYF.

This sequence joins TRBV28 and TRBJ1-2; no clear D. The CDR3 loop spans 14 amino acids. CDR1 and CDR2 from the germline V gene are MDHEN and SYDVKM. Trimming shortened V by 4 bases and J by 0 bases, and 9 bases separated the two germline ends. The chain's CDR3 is CASSSDGANYGYTF. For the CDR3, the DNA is TGTGCCAGCAGTTCCGACGGAGCTAACTATGGCTACACCTTC.

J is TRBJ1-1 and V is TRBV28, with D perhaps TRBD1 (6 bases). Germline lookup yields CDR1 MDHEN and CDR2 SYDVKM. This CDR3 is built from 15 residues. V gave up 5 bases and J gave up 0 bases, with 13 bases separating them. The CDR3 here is CASSLRQALNTEAFF. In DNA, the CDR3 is TGTGCCAGCAGTCTCAGACAGGCTTTGAACACTGAAGCTTTCTTT.

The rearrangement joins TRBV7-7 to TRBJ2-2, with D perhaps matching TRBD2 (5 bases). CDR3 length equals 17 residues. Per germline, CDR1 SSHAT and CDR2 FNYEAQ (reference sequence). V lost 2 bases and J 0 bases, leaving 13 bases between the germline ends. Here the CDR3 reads CASSLTGLGANTGELFF. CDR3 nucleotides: TGTGCCAGCAGCTTAACGGGCCTGGGAGCGAACACCGGGGAGCTGTTTTTT.

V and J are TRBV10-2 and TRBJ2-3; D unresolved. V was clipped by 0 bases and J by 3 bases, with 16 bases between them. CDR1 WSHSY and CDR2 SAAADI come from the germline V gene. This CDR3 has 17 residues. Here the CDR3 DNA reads TGCGCCAGCAGTGAGTCCCCCTTACTGCGGCGGACAGATACGCAGTATTTT. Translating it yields CASSESPLLRRTDTQYF.

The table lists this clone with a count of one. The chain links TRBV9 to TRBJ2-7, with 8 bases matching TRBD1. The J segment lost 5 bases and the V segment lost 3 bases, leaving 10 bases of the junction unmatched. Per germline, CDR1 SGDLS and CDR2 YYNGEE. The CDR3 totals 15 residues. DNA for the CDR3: TGTGCCAGCAGCGCCCGAAAAACAGGGGGTGACGAGCAGTACTTC. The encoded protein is CASSARKTGGDEQYF. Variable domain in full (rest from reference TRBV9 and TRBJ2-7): DSGVTQTPKHLITATGQRVTLRCSPRSGDLSVYWYQQSLDQGLQFLIQYYNGEERAKGNILERFSAQQFPDLHSELNLSSLELGDSALYFCASSARKTGGDEQYFGPGTRLTVT.

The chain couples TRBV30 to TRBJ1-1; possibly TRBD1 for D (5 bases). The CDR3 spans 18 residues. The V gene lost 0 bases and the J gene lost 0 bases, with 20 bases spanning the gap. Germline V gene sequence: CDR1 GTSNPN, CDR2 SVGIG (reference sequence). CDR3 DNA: TGTGCCTGGAGTGTTCGGAGACAGCAGAGCGATATGAACACTGAAGCTTTCTTT. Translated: CAWSVRRQQSDMNTEAFF. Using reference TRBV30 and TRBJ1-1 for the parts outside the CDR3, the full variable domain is SQTIHQWPATLVQPVGSPLSLECTVEGTSNPNLYWYRQAAGRGLQLLFYSVGIGQISSEVPQNLSASRPQDRQFILSSKKLLLSDSGFYLCAWSVRRQQSDMNTEAFFGQGTRLTVV.

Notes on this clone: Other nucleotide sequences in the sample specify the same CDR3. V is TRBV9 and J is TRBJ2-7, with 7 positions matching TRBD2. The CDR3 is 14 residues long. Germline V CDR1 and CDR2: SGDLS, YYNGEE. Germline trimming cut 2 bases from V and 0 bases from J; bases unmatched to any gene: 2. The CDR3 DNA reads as TGTGCCAGCAGCGTGGGCGGGAGCTCCTACGAGCAGTACTTC. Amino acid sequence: CASSVGGSSYEQYF. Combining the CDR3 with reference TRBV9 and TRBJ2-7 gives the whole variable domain DSGVTQTPKHLITATGQRVTLRCSPRSGDLSVYWYQQSLDQGLQFLIQYYNGEERAKGNILERFSAQQFPDLHSELNLSSLELGDSALYFCASSVGGSSYEQYFGPGTRLTVT.

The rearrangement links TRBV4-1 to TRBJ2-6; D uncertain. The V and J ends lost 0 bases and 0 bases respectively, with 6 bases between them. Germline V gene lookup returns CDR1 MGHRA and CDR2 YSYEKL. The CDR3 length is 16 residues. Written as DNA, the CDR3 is TGCGCCAGCAGCCAAGACATGAGCTCTGGGGCCAACGTCCTGACTTTC. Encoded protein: CASSQDMSSGANVLTF.

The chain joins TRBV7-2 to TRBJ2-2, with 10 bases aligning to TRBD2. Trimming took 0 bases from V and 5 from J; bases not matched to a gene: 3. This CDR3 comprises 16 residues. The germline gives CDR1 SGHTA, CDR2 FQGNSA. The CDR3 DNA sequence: TGTGCCAGCAGCTTAGCGGGGACTAGCGATACCGGGGAGCTGTTTTTT. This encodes CASSLAGTSDTGELFF.

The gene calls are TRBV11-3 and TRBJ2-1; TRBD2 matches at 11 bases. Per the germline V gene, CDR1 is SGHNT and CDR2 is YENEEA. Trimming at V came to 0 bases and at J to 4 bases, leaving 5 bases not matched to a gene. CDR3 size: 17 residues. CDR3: CASSLETSGVGYNEQFF. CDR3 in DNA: TGTGCCAGCAGCTTAGAGACTAGCGGGGTGGGGTACAATGAGCAGTTCTTC. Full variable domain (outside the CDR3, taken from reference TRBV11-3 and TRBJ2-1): EAGVVQSPRYKIIEKKQPVAFWCNPISGHNTLYWYLQNLGQGPELLIRYENEEAVDDSQLPKDRFSAERLKGVDSTLKIQPAELGDSAVYLCASSLETSGVGYNEQFFGPGTRLTVL.

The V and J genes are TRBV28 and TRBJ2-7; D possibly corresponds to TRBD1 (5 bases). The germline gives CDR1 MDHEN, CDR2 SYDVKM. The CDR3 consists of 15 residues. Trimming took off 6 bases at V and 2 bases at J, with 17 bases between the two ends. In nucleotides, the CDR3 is TGTGCCAGCAGCTCAGCCACGACAGTCCCCTACGAGCAGTACTTC. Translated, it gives CASSSATTVPYEQYF.

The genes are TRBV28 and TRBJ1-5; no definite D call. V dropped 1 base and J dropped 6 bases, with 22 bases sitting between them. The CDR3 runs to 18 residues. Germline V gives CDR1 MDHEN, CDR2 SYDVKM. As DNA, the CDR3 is TGTGCCAGCAGTTTATTCCGGCAGAAAGGCCCACGGAGTCAGCCCCAGCATTTT. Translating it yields CASSLFRQKGPRSQPQHF.